The clone carrying this T cell receptor (beta chain) was found many times. No antigen is known for it. Via MiXCR, TCRdb re-called the 5' RACE reads, giving one row per CDR3 protein. The sample has 50,000 to 60,000 distinct CDR3 sequences, roughly 17% seen once; the top ten hold 4% to 4.5%. This record belongs to a study of neurological immune-mediated disorders. The CDR3 runs to 16 residues. V was pared by 0 bases and J by 1 base, with 13 bases between. The germline V gene encodes CDR1 SGHRS and CDR2 YFSETQ. Regarding the study as a whole: The most TCR clonal expansion was seen in HTLV-1-associated myelopathy, whereas the least was seen in multiple sclerosis, below the level in healthy controls.

The J gene is TRBJ1-1, the V gene TRBV5-1; D ambiguous. The TCR was taken from a man aged 55 to 70 in good health. The sequencing sample was made of PBMCs. CDR3 loop: CASSLGQALPNTEAFF. The CDR3, as DNA: TGCGCCAGCAGCTTGGGGCAGGCCCTTCCGAACACTGAAGCTTTCTTT.